These 30 T cell receptor beta chains originate from one sample sequenced in a study of shared clonotypes between healthy human individuals. TCRdb's copy holds only in-frame clones and misses some; the assay was immunoSEQ multiplex PCR. There are 2,100,000 or so clones in the sample; almost 96% occur only once, and roughly 0.13% lies in the top ten. The sample was naive CD4+ T cells sorted from blood. The sample's subset: CD45RA+ positively selected. Receptors originate from a man between 18 and 29 years old in good health.

The rearrangement joins TRBV5-6 to TRBJ2-5; D not certain. The ends were cut back, 4 bases at V and 1 base at J, with 14 bases in the middle. Germline loops: CDR1 SGHDT, CDR2 YYEEEE. CDR3 length: 15 residues. CDR3 DNA sequence: TGTGCCAGCAGCCGAAATTCTTTTAGCCAAGAGACCCAGTACTTC. Translation: CASSRNSFSQETQYF.

Comments on this clone: The sample holds other DNA sequences that translate to the same CDR3. The chain has TRBV6-5 and TRBJ1-1; D ambiguous. Germline assignment: CDR1 MNHEY and CDR2 SVGAGI. V dropped 5 bases and J dropped 4 bases, with 8 bases sitting between them. This CDR3 region has 12 residues. CDR3 region: CASSRVGTEAFF. For the CDR3, the DNA is TGTGCCAGCAGTAGGGTTGGCACTGAAGCTTTCTTT.

V usage is TRBV10-3 and J usage is TRBJ2-2; D uncertain. Deletions cut 8 bases from V and 0 bases from J, with 4 bases between. The CDR3 consists of 12 residues. In germline, CDR1 is ENHRY, CDR2 SYGVKD. The CDR3 DNA is TGTGCCATCGCACCGAACACCGGGGAGCTGTTTTTT. Its translation: CAIAPNTGELFF.

About this clone: The same CDR3 also results from other DNA sequences found in this sample. The chain employs TRBV25-1 and TRBJ2-7, with TRBD2 matching over 8 bases. Germline V CDR1 and CDR2: MGHDK, SYGVNS. V lost 4 bases and J lost 3; bases outside the gene matches: 2. The length of the CDR3 is 13 residues. CDR3 loop: CASSVAGGYEQYF. The CDR3 DNA is TGTGCCAGCAGTGTCGCGGGAGGCTACGAGCAGTACTTC.

The V gene is TRBV30, the J gene TRBJ1-3, with D uncertain. The CDR3 is 12 amino acids. Trimming took off 3 bases at V and 0 bases at J, with 3 bases between the two ends. Germline V gives CDR1 GTSNPN, CDR2 SVGIG (reference sequence). The CDR3 loop reads CAWRTSGNTIYF. Written as DNA, the CDR3 is TGTGCCTGGAGGACCTCTGGAAACACCATATATTTT.

The chain recombines TRBV18 with TRBJ2-5; 10 positions agree with TRBD2. CDR1 KGHSH and CDR2 LQKENI come from the germline V gene. V lost 2 bases, J lost 7 bases, and 7 bases stayed unmatched. This CDR3 contains 15 residues. CDR3: CASSPVLAGEGTQYF. The CDR3 DNA is TGTGCCAGCTCACCAGTTCTAGCGGGGGAAGGGACCCAGTACTTC.

The chain joins TRBV2 to TRBJ2-7, with a weak D call TRBD2 (5 bases). V lost 3 bases and J 6 bases, leaving 15 bases between the germline ends. CDR1 and CDR2 from the germline V gene are SNHLY and FYNNEI. This CDR3 region has 14 residues. CDR3 nucleotide sequence: TGTGCCAGCAGTGATAGGGAGACAACTCTCGAGCAGTACTTC. Translated, it gives CASSDRETTLEQYF.

V is TRBV18 and J is TRBJ2-3, with no clear D. Trimming shortened V by 5 bases and J by 6 bases, and 12 bases separated the two germline ends. Germline-derived CDR1 and CDR2 are KGHSH and LQKENI. The CDR3 covers 13 residues. CDR3 sequence reads: CASSSPKVDTQYF. The CDR3 DNA follows: TGTGCCAGCTCATCCCCCAAGGTGGATACGCAGTATTTT.

The chain joins TRBV7-2 to TRBJ2-7, with 7 bases matching TRBD2. This CDR3 region has 16 residues. Germline CDR1 reads SGHTA; CDR2 reads FQGNSA. Losses at the gene ends were 2 bases for V and 3 bases for J; bases not matched to a gene: 10. The CDR3 DNA reads as TGTGCCAGCAGCTTAATAGCGGCGGCTAGCGGCTACGAGCAGTACTTC. Its translation: CASSLIAAASGYEQYF.

This rearrangement joins TRBV5-4 to TRBJ2-3; D ambiguous. The V end was cut by 0 bases, the J end by 0 bases, with 5 bases between. The CDR3 is 14 residues long. From germline, CDR1 is SGHNT and CDR2 YYREEE (reference sequence). The CDR3 DNA is TGTGCCAGCAGCTTGGAACGTAGCACAGATACGCAGTATTTT. Amino acids: CASSLERSTDTQYF.

The CDR3 DNA reads as TGCGCCAGCAGCCAAGAAGCTAGCGGGAGGGGAGATACGCAGTATTTT. As protein: CASSQEASGRGDTQYF. This chain uses TRBV4-1 with TRBJ2-3; TRBD2 aligns across 12 bases. In germline, CDR1 is MGHRA, CDR2 YSYEKL. V dropped 0 bases and J dropped 5; count of bases not matched to a gene: 3. This CDR3 has 16 amino acids.

V gene TRBV5-6 combines with J gene TRBJ2-1; 7 bases match TRBD1. Losses at the gene ends were 4 bases for V and 4 bases for J; bases not matched to a gene: 5. CDR1 and CDR2 from the germline V gene are SGHDT and YYEEEE. CDR3 length equals 14 residues. The CDR3 protein is CASSLGQVYNEQFF. CDR3 sequence (DNA): TGTGCCAGCAGCCTAGGACAGGTTTACAATGAGCAGTTCTTC.

The CDR3 DNA is TGTGCCAGCAGCAGGGGGCAGGAAGCTTTCTTT. Translation gives CASSRGQEAFF. This chain connects TRBV2 to TRBJ1-1; 8 bases match TRBD1. Losses at the gene ends were 6 bases for V and 8 bases for J; bases not matched to a gene: 2. Germline-derived CDR1 and CDR2 are SNHLY and FYNNEI. The CDR3 is 11 residues long.

The chain is built from TRBV2 and TRBJ1-2; D uncertain. The length of the CDR3 is 12 residues. Germline V gene data show CDR1 as SNHLY and CDR2 as FYNNEI. V lost 8 bases, J lost 2 bases, and 9 bases lay in between. Here the CDR3 DNA reads TGTGCCAGCCGGACGGAGAACTATGGCTACACCTTC. This translates into CASRTENYGYTF.

V gene TRBV5-1 combines with J gene TRBJ1-1; 10 bases line up with TRBD1. Trimming at V came to 4 bases and at J to 4 bases, leaving 7 bases not matched to a gene. Germline-derived CDR1 and CDR2 are SGHRS and YFSETQ. There are 15 residues in the CDR3. The CDR3 is CASSPGQGSITEAFF. The CDR3 nucleotides read TGCGCCAGCAGCCCGGGACAGGGGAGTATCACTGAAGCTTTCTTT.

The chain combines TRBV5-3 with TRBJ2-4, with 7 nucleotides matching TRBD1. TRBV5-3 is given ORF status, its function remaining uncertain. The J segment lost 0 bases and the V segment lost 3 bases, leaving 6 bases of the junction unmatched. This CDR3 has 16 amino acids. The CDR3 region has the DNA TGTGCCAGAAGCTATAAGGGGGCCCTAGCCAAAAACATTCAGTACTTC. Its translation: CARSYKGALAKNIQYF.

The rearrangement uses TRBV10-2 and TRBJ2-7; 7 bases agree with TRBD1. This CDR3 contains 15 residues. V was clipped by 8 bases and J by 3 bases; unmatched bases: 13. Germline CDR1 is WSHSY and CDR2 is SAAADI. For the CDR3, the DNA is TGCGCCAGCGCATTGCAAGGGGGCGGCGGCTACGAGCAGTACTTC. It is translated as CASALQGGGGYEQYF.

This clone came up once. The genes are TRBV29-1 and TRBJ2-3, with 14 positions matching TRBD2. The V gene end was trimmed by 4 bases and the J gene end by 0 bases; junction bases not matched to a gene: 3. The germline V gene has CDR1 SQVTM and CDR2 ANQGSEA. The CDR3 runs to 16 residues. The CDR3 DNA is TGCAGCGTTGCCAGGACTAGCGGGGGGAGCACAGATACGCAGTATTTT. Amino acids: CSVARTSGGSTDTQYF.

The V gene is TRBV6-6, the J gene TRBJ1-5; a weak D match, TRBD1 (5 bases). Germline loops: CDR1 MNHNY, CDR2 SVGAGI (reference sequence). Trimming stripped 6 bases from V and 2 bases from J, with 14 bases between. The CDR3 consists of 15 residues. CDR3 protein: CASSQKGFGNQPQHF. The CDR3 bases are TGTGCCAGCAGCCAGAAGGGGTTTGGCAATCAGCCCCAGCATTTT.

The CDR3 region is CASSVGVGLPNTGELFF. Written as DNA, the CDR3 is TGTGCCAGCAGCGTAGGGGTGGGACTACCGAACACCGGGGAGCTGTTTTTT. This chain connects TRBV9 to TRBJ2-2; 7 bases agree with TRBD2. This CDR3 is built from 17 residues. J gave up 0 bases and V 0 bases, and 5 bases lay outside the gene matches. Germline assignment: CDR1 SGDLS and CDR2 YYNGEE.

The chain uses TRBV5-6 and TRBJ1-5; 7 bases are a match to TRBD1. The CDR3 runs 16 residues. Germline V CDR1 and CDR2: SGHDT, YYEEEE. Germline trimming cut 4 bases from V and 1 base from J; bases unmatched to any gene: 8. The CDR3 DNA sequence: TGTGCCAGCAGCATCCGAAGGGACAGAAGCAATCAGCCCCAGCATTTT. It codes for CASSIRRDRSNQPQHF. The full variable domain, rest sourced from reference TRBV5-6 and TRBJ1-5, is DAGVTQSPTHLIKTRGQQVTLRCSPKSGHDTVSWYQQALGQGPQFIFQYYEEEERQRGNFPDRFSGHQFPNYSSELNVNALLLGDSALYLCASSIRRDRSNQPQHFGDGTRLSIL.

The chain joins TRBV10-3 to TRBJ2-2; TRBD1 aligns across 10 bases. The V gene end was trimmed by 2 bases and the J gene end by 5 bases; junction bases not matched to a gene: 8. This CDR3 contains 17 residues. CDR1 is ENHRY and CDR2 is SYGVKD in the germline V gene. CDR3 sequence reads: CAISEIPTGGRTGELFF. Written as DNA, the CDR3 is TGTGCCATCAGTGAGATCCCGACAGGGGGCCGAACCGGGGAGCTGTTTTTT.

V is TRBV5-1 and J is TRBJ2-7; 11 positions match TRBD2. Losses at the gene ends were 1 base for V and 2 bases for J; bases not matched to a gene: 2. Germline assignment: CDR1 SGHRS and CDR2 YFSETQ. This CDR3 contains 15 residues. This chain's CDR3 is CASSLSLAGAYEQYF. The DNA of the CDR3 is TGCGCCAGCAGCTTGTCACTAGCGGGAGCCTACGAGCAGTACTTC.

V and J are TRBV5-1 and TRBJ2-1; TRBD1 matches at 9 bases. The CDR3 covers 15 residues. Unmatched junction bases numbered 3, after V lost 4 bases and J lost 1 base. Looked up from germline, CDR1 is SGHRS and CDR2 is YFSETQ. In nucleotides, the CDR3 is TGCGCCAGCAGCGTGGGACAGGGATCCTACAATGAGCAGTTCTTC. It codes for CASSVGQGSYNEQFF.

This chain connects TRBV5-1 to TRBJ1-4, with 7 bases matching TRBD1. V was clipped by 2 bases and J by 7 bases; unmatched bases: 5. Per germline, CDR1 SGHRS and CDR2 YFSETQ. CDR3 length: 14 residues. The CDR3 nucleotides read TGCGCCAGCAGCTTCGACAGGGTTGGTGAAAAACTGTTTTTT. It yields the protein CASSFDRVGEKLFF.

The rearrangement uses TRBV5-1 and TRBJ2-2, with 7 nucleotides matching TRBD1. CDR1 and CDR2 (germline): SGHRS, YFSETQ. The CDR3 totals 15 residues. V dropped 4 bases and J dropped 3; count of bases not matched to a gene: 6. CDR3 amino acids: CASSIGTDYTGELFF. The CDR3 bases are TGCGCCAGCAGCATAGGGACAGATTACACCGGGGAGCTGTTTTTT.

The chain couples TRBV7-9 to TRBJ1-6; no clear D. The CDR3 runs 17 residues. In germline, CDR1 is SEHNR, CDR2 FQNEAQ (reference sequence). V dropped 4 bases and J dropped 4 bases, with 17 bases sitting between them. The DNA of the CDR3 is TGTGCCAGCAGCTCTGCCACCACCCGAGCTTATAATTCACCCCTCCACTTT. It codes for CASSSATTRAYNSPLHF.

This rearrangement joins TRBV5-1 to TRBJ1-1; D not resolved. The CDR3 is made up of 16 amino acids. CDR1 is SGHRS and CDR2 is YFSETQ in the germline V gene. Trimming took 0 bases from V and 4 from J, leaving 16 bases between them. CDR3 bases: TGCGCCAGCAGCTTGGGTTCGGGGATTGGTTTCACTGAAGCTTTCTTT. Protein sequence: CASSLGSGIGFTEAFF.

The chain employs TRBV28 and TRBJ2-2; D is ambiguous. The CDR3 loop spans 15 amino acids. V lost 7 bases and J 3 bases, leaving 15 bases between the germline ends. Germline values: CDR1 MDHEN, CDR2 SYDVKM. CDR3 loop: CASTPLEKHTGELFF. The CDR3 DNA reads TGTGCCAGCACCCCTTTGGAGAAACACACCGGGGAGCTGTTTTTT.

The chain couples TRBV6-5 to TRBJ2-2, with unresolved D. The V end lost 5 bases, the J end lost 0 bases, and 10 bases lay between the germline ends. Germline V gene data show CDR1 as MNHEY and CDR2 as SVGAGI. The CDR3 covers 15 residues. This CDR3 reads CASSVGRPNTGELFF. The CDR3 nucleotides read TGTGCCAGCAGTGTCGGCAGACCGAACACCGGGGAGCTGTTTTTT.